The entry that follows covers one T cell receptor (beta chain) sequence. The data derive from a study of T cells in Graves' hyperthyroidism and ophthalmopathy. Amplified regions were TCR beta CDR3 sequences from RNA transcripts. When the TCR CDR3 underwent first-round RT-PCR, the HTBI primer set was used. TCRdb called the multiplex PCR reads again in MiXCR, with one record for every CDR3 protein. Of about 500,000 distinct CDR3 sequences detected, approximately 15% appear once; the ten largest clones hold 17%. Germline V CDR1 and CDR2: SGHTA, FQGNSA. This CDR3 contains 18 residues. Trimming cost V 5 bases and J 0 bases, with 17 bases left between them. Criteria for exclusion of patients were uncontrolled infection, other autoimmune disease, pregnancy or lactation.

The source material was blood. The clonotype originates from a woman aged 18-30 years with Graves' hyperthyroidism. This chain uses TRBV7-2 with TRBJ2-6; possible D gene TRBD1, 6 bases. For the CDR3, the DNA is TGTGCCAGCAGCCAACCAGGGGCGCGCCCCTCTGGGGCCAACGTCCTGACTTTC. This gives the protein CASSQPGARPSGANVLTF.